A selection of T cell receptor beta chains follows, all from one sample in a study of PD-1 blockade in classical Hodgkin lymphoma. Profiled with immunoSEQ multiplex PCR; TCRdb holds only in-frame clones, not every one. This sample has some 150,000 clones, with around four fifths found just once. The source material was peripheral blood mononuclear cells (PBMCs), sampled before the second cycle of nivolumab. The receptors were gathered from a human donor with classical Hodgkin lymphoma. Each CDR3 is given without its conserved first and last residue. A D gene is named only where the DNA matches it firmly.

CDR3	J	D	length	V
AIRQQGANTEAF	TRBJ1-1	.	12	TRBV10-3
ASSYRVSNQPQH	TRBJ1-5	.	12	TRBV6-5
ASSRGGQGVETQY	TRBJ2-5	TRBD1	13	TRBV6-5
ASSTASGGATETQY	TRBJ2-5	TRBD2	14	TRBV11-1
ASSLATWETQY	TRBJ2-5	.	11	TRBV27
ASSMTISYEQY	TRBJ2-7	.	11	TRBV19
ASSLAHLPEQF	TRBJ2-1	.	11	TRBV5-6
SVEGSYTGELF	TRBJ2-2	.	11	TRBV29-1
ASSQEKVAENTGELF	TRBJ2-2	.	15	TRBV4-2
ASSLGGLAEGNEQF	TRBJ2-1	TRBD2	14	TRBV7-9
ASSEAPGSRNQPQH	TRBJ1-5	.	14	TRBV6-1
ASSVDQSSYNEQF	TRBJ2-1	.	13	TRBV18
ASSATGGRDEQY	TRBJ2-7	TRBD1	12	TRBV6-5
SARGFYEQY	TRBJ2-7	.	9	TRBV20-1
AISPAIGETQY	TRBJ2-5	.	11	TRBV10-3
SVATGTSTDTQY	TRBJ2-3	.	12	TRBV29-1
ATPGLYGELF	TRBJ2-2	TRBD2	10	TRBV10-1
AIGTGVNEQF	TRBJ2-1	TRBD1	10	TRBV10-3
ASMAGGTAQPQH	TRBJ1-5	TRBD1	12	TRBV6-8
ASSLGASGVYNEQF	TRBJ2-1	TRBD2	14	TRBV5-8
ASSPQQEVTSGELF	TRBJ2-2	.	14	TRBV9
ASSQDGTGTYNEQF	TRBJ2-1	TRBD1	14	TRBV4-1
ASSADRGGTDTQY	TRBJ2-3	TRBD1	13	TRBV11-3
ASSSTGMNTEAF	TRBJ1-1	TRBD1	12	TRBV7-9
ASSLAGTDTQY	TRBJ2-3	.	11	TRBV5-1
ASRGPGQQGSGYT	TRBJ1-2	TRBD1	13	TRBV5-1
ASSYSVGITGNTIY	TRBJ1-3	.	14	TRBV6-5
ASSHMGRPSGVDTEAF	TRBJ1-1	.	16	TRBV4-3
ASVSRGTDTQY	TRBJ2-3	.	11	TRBV13
ASGSTELIYGYT	TRBJ1-2	.	12	TRBV7-6
ASNYATDTQY	TRBJ2-3	.	10	TRBV2
ASSEFRTGNQPQH	TRBJ1-5	.	13	TRBV2
ASSQGPAGHSGNTIY	TRBJ1-3	.	15	TRBV4-3
TSSHSRDRDPNQPQH	TRBJ1-5	.	15	TRBV1
ASSFLTAGAGYGYT	TRBJ1-2	.	14	TRBV27
ASSATGALGNQPQH	TRBJ1-5	.	14	TRBV9
ASSILSGRGTDTQY	TRBJ2-3	TRBD2	14	TRBV19
ASSLLPTGRNTEAF	TRBJ1-1	.	14	TRBV7-6
ASRALTGFEQY	TRBJ2-3	.	11	TRBV6-1
ASSPSQGTETQY	TRBJ2-5	.	12	TRBV18
ASSPGGLAGTNEQF	TRBJ2-1	TRBD2	14	TRBV18
ASSSPQKTRYNEQF	TRBJ2-1	.	14	TRBV7-6
ASLMDPTDTQY	TRBJ2-3	.	11	TRBV5-1
ASSRTSGGPVYEQY	TRBJ2-7	TRBD2	14	TRBV5-1
ASSYTGNTIY	TRBJ1-3	.	10	TRBV7-2
ASSFTRAGVGELF	TRBJ2-2	TRBD2	13	TRBV5-5
ASSEWVVFGPNIQY	TRBJ2-4	.	14	TRBV25-1
ASSDPDRATGELF	TRBJ2-2	TRBD1	13	TRBV7-2
ASSNWDSNEQF	TRBJ2-1	TRBD1	11	TRBV28
AISKGTNEKLF	TRBJ1-4	.	11	TRBV10-3
ASSLEGYTDTQY	TRBJ2-3	.	12	TRBV11-1
ASSYSTMYYGYT	TRBJ1-2	.	12	TRBV6-5
ASSIAGPGELAGERQY	TRBJ2-7	TRBD2	16	TRBV19
ASSSRDRYNEQF	TRBJ2-1	TRBD1	12	TRBV27
ASSADRGSQPQH	TRBJ1-5	TRBD1	12	TRBV2
ASSLGTSGRSTGELF	TRBJ2-2	TRBD2	15	TRBV5-8
ASSLSRGSSTDTQY	TRBJ2-3	.	14	TRBV7-9
ASSLQMTGTEAF	TRBJ1-1	TRBD1	12	TRBV28
ASSLQGNEQF	TRBJ2-1	.	10	TRBV11-3
ASKGTTYEQY	TRBJ2-7	.	10	TRBV19